Listed below are T cell receptor beta chains from one sample, sequenced in a study of cytomegalovirus exposure and HLA in healthy donors. Produced via immunoSEQ multiplex PCR; TCRdb's table is partial and in-frame only. The sample includes more than 200,000 clones, 90% of them seen just once. The sequenced sample was PBMCs. The receptors here all came from a woman in her twenties or thirties in good health and CMV-seronegative. Both conserved end residues are trimmed from each CDR3. Each record gives: CDR3 protein, D gene, J gene, V gene. A D gene is named only where the DNA matches it firmly.

CDR3 protein: ASKNGLSYNEQF; D gene: .; J gene: TRBJ2-1; V gene: TRBV6-6
CDR3 protein: ASSLGLGFSYEQY; D gene: .; J gene: TRBJ2-7; V gene: TRBV7-2
CDR3 protein: ASSVTESGANVLT; D gene: .; J gene: TRBJ2-6; V gene: TRBV7-9
CDR3 protein: ASSYIGTTFRNEQF; D gene: TRBD2; J gene: TRBJ2-1; V gene: TRBV28
CDR3 protein: ASSLGAAGLSSYNEQF; D gene: .; J gene: TRBJ2-1; V gene: TRBV11-2
CDR3 protein: ASSQDRGRLVDEQY; D gene: .; J gene: TRBJ2-7; V gene: TRBV4-3
CDR3 protein: ASSQGQGGNQPQH; D gene: TRBD1; J gene: TRBJ1-5; V gene: TRBV28
CDR3 protein: SVLRRLEGETQY; D gene: .; J gene: TRBJ2-5; V gene: TRBV29-1
CDR3 protein: ASSSGSANEQF; D gene: TRBD2; J gene: TRBJ2-1; V gene: TRBV27
CDR3 protein: ASSILSTSGPNEQF; D gene: TRBD2; J gene: TRBJ2-1; V gene: TRBV19
CDR3 protein: AWSHGRRSGIGGYT; D gene: .; J gene: TRBJ1-2; V gene: TRBV30
CDR3 protein: ASSLLGQGTYNEQF; D gene: TRBD1; J gene: TRBJ2-1; V gene: TRBV27
CDR3 protein: ASSVEGGLYYNEQF; D gene: .; J gene: TRBJ2-1; V gene: TRBV9
CDR3 protein: ASSLYGAGVSNEQF; D gene: TRBD2; J gene: TRBJ2-1; V gene: TRBV7-3
CDR3 protein: ASSLLGESTDTQY; D gene: .; J gene: TRBJ2-3; V gene: TRBV6-5
CDR3 protein: ASSFDSGAKNIQY; D gene: .; J gene: TRBJ2-4; V gene: TRBV5-6
CDR3 protein: ASSQDNYGYT; D gene: .; J gene: TRBJ1-2; V gene: TRBV4-3
CDR3 protein: ASTRTGRGEQY; D gene: .; J gene: TRBJ2-7; V gene: TRBV25-1
CDR3 protein: ASSLGRGLVEQY; D gene: .; J gene: TRBJ2-7; V gene: TRBV5-1
CDR3 protein: ASSPLGDPEQY; D gene: .; J gene: TRBJ2-7; V gene: TRBV18
CDR3 protein: ASSRGIRQETQY; D gene: .; J gene: TRBJ2-5; V gene: TRBV6-5
CDR3 protein: ASSIAGTGGYEQY; D gene: TRBD1; J gene: TRBJ2-7; V gene: TRBV19
CDR3 protein: ASSSFGNEQF; D gene: .; J gene: TRBJ2-1; V gene: TRBV11-2
CDR3 protein: ASSLVAGGANGYT; D gene: .; J gene: TRBJ1-2; V gene: TRBV5-4
CDR3 protein: ASSYPMTGAHEQY; D gene: TRBD1; J gene: TRBJ2-7; V gene: TRBV28
CDR3 protein: ASGEGTGGPHEQF; D gene: TRBD1; J gene: TRBJ2-1; V gene: TRBV6-4
CDR3 protein: ASRGQGSYNEQF; D gene: TRBD1; J gene: TRBJ2-1; V gene: TRBV5-4
CDR3 protein: ASSVATVLGTELF; D gene: .; J gene: TRBJ2-2; V gene: TRBV9
CDR3 protein: ASSGTSGYYSYNEQF; D gene: TRBD2; J gene: TRBJ2-1; V gene: TRBV9
CDR3 protein: ASSRSTGIRTSYEQY; D gene: .; J gene: TRBJ2-7; V gene: TRBV19
CDR3 protein: SVGGGRGNTEAF; D gene: .; J gene: TRBJ1-1; V gene: TRBV29-1
CDR3 protein: ASSQDWDRGFDEQY; D gene: TRBD1; J gene: TRBJ2-7; V gene: TRBV4-3
CDR3 protein: ASSRPPWGVGYNEQF; D gene: .; J gene: TRBJ2-1; V gene: TRBV28
CDR3 protein: ATRVGDTQY; D gene: .; J gene: TRBJ2-3; V gene: TRBV6-1
CDR3 protein: ASSFGTGHEQY; D gene: TRBD1; J gene: TRBJ2-7; V gene: TRBV28
CDR3 protein: AWSGPSDRGLPYEQY; D gene: TRBD1; J gene: TRBJ2-7; V gene: TRBV30
CDR3 protein: ASSEQRAGDTQY; D gene: .; J gene: TRBJ2-3; V gene: TRBV6-1
CDR3 protein: ASSPRLANTGELF; D gene: .; J gene: TRBJ2-2; V gene: TRBV9
CDR3 protein: ASSLLGQGVTEAF; D gene: TRBD1; J gene: TRBJ1-1; V gene: TRBV5-5
CDR3 protein: ASTLGTGATYEQY; D gene: TRBD1; J gene: TRBJ2-7; V gene: TRBV28
CDR3 protein: ASSLESLAKETQY; D gene: .; J gene: TRBJ2-5; V gene: TRBV11-2
CDR3 protein: ASRSSGRATGELF; D gene: TRBD2; J gene: TRBJ2-2; V gene: TRBV7-2
CDR3 protein: ASSYGPSVYEQY; D gene: .; J gene: TRBJ2-7; V gene: TRBV27
CDR3 protein: ASSSLGAAGEKLF; D gene: .; J gene: TRBJ1-4; V gene: TRBV28
CDR3 protein: ASSSDSEWTIY; D gene: .; J gene: TRBJ1-3; V gene: TRBV5-4
CDR3 protein: ASSLERWGNNEQF; D gene: .; J gene: TRBJ2-1; V gene: TRBV7-2
CDR3 protein: SVEDSDRDEKLF; D gene: .; J gene: TRBJ1-4; V gene: TRBV29-1
CDR3 protein: ASSQAPVNYGYT; D gene: .; J gene: TRBJ1-2; V gene: TRBV4-1
CDR3 protein: ASSLKDRGSQSGANVLT; D gene: TRBD1; J gene: TRBJ2-6; V gene: TRBV7-9
CDR3 protein: ASTSPGTDTQY; D gene: .; J gene: TRBJ2-3; V gene: TRBV5-1
CDR3 protein: ASSVRDRGHEQY; D gene: TRBD1; J gene: TRBJ2-7; V gene: TRBV11-2
CDR3 protein: ASSLATDTLNTEAF; D gene: .; J gene: TRBJ1-1; V gene: TRBV7-2
CDR3 protein: ASSTGLRGSNEQF; D gene: .; J gene: TRBJ2-1; V gene: TRBV19
CDR3 protein: ASSSTGFVQY; D gene: TRBD1; J gene: TRBJ2-7; V gene: TRBV5-5
CDR3 protein: ASSEASGGNEQY; D gene: TRBD2; J gene: TRBJ2-7; V gene: TRBV25-1
CDR3 protein: ASRPAGVGKETQY; D gene: TRBD2; J gene: TRBJ2-5; V gene: TRBV14
CDR3 protein: ASSFWDRGRVEQF; D gene: TRBD1; J gene: TRBJ2-1; V gene: TRBV5-6